These 18 T cell receptor beta chains were sequenced from one sample in a study of control samples from healthy donors and cancer patients. Profiled with immunoSEQ multiplex PCR; TCRdb holds only in-frame clones, not every one. Of over 110,000 clones detected, roughly 89% appear once; the ten largest clones hold around 11%. The specimen sequenced was blood. The receptor set was obtained from a man aged 25 to 40 in good health.

V usage is TRBV28 and J usage is TRBJ1-2; maybe TRBD1 (5 bases). Germline V CDR1 and CDR2: MDHEN, SYDVKM. This CDR3 region has 13 residues. Trimming removed 6 bases from V and 4 bases from J, with 12 bases in between. CDR3 region: CASSPPGAYGYTF. Here the CDR3 DNA reads TGTGCCAGCAGCCCGCCTGGGGCCTATGGCTACACCTTC.

The rearrangement joins TRBV9 to TRBJ1-3; D call uncertain. Trimming left V 3 bases short and J 4 bases short, with 11 bases between. The CDR3 sequence is 14 residues long. Germline V gene lookup returns CDR1 SGDLS and CDR2 YYNGEE. CDR3 coding DNA: TGTGCCAGCAGCGCTGAGGGAGCCGGAAACACCATATATTTT. Translating it yields CASSAEGAGNTIYF. The whole variable domain, filled in from reference TRBV9 and TRBJ1-3, reads DSGVTQTPKHLITATGQRVTLRCSPRSGDLSVYWYQQSLDQGLQFLIQYYNGEERAKGNILERFSAQQFPDLHSELNLSSLELGDSALYFCASSAEGAGNTIYFGEGSWLTVV.

The genes are TRBV30 and TRBJ1-6, with TRBD1 as a possible D gene (6 bases). Trimming left V 3 bases short and J 7 bases short, with 16 bases between. CDR1 GTSNPN and CDR2 SVGIG come from the germline V gene (reference sequence). The CDR3 covers 15 residues. CDR3 DNA sequence: TGTGCCTGGAGCGGGGGGGCAGGGCTGAATTCACCCCTCCACTTT. Its protein is CAWSGGAGLNSPLHF.

The V and J genes are TRBV24-1 and TRBJ2-2; the D gene could be TRBD1 or TRBD2 (5 bases each). Germline CDR1 and CDR2: KGHDR and SFDVKD. The CDR3 is 14 amino acids. V shed 3 bases and J shed 7 bases, with 11 bases lying between them. CDR3 in amino acids: CATSDPRGGGELFF. The CDR3 DNA reads as TGTGCCACCAGTGATCCCCGTGGGGGCGGGGAGCTGTTTTTT.

This sequence joins TRBV19 and TRBJ1-1; 7 nucleotides match TRBD1. The length of the CDR3 is 13 residues. The germline V gene has CDR1 LNHDA and CDR2 SQIVND (reference sequence). With V trimmed by 8 bases and J by 7 bases, 10 bases remained unmatched. In DNA form, the CDR3 reads TGTGCCAGTTCAAACAGGGACAGCCTTGAAGCTTTCTTT. The encoded protein is CASSNRDSLEAFF. Full variable domain (rest looked up from reference TRBV19 and TRBJ1-1): DGGITQSPKYLFRKEGQNVTLSCEQNLNHDAMYWYRQDPGQGLRLIYYSQIVNDFQKGDIAEGYSVSREKKESFPLTVTSAQKNPTAFYLCASSNRDSLEAFFGQGTRLTVV.

The chain has TRBV28 and TRBJ1-1, with D unclear. In germline, CDR1 is MDHEN, CDR2 SYDVKM. This CDR3 contains 13 residues. The V end lost 2 bases, the J end lost 5 bases, and 9 bases lay between the germline ends. CDR3 in DNA: TGTGCCAGCAGTTTAGTGTTGGGTACTGAAGCTTTCTTT. Residues: CASSLVLGTEAFF. Looking up the rest from reference TRBV28 and TRBJ1-1 gives the full variable domain: DVKVTQSSRYLVKRTGEKVFLECVQDMDHENMFWYRQDPGLGLRLIYFSYDVKMKEKGDIPEGYSVSREKKERFSLILESASTNQTSMYLCASSLVLGTEAFFGQGTRLTVV.

This chain joins TRBV7-8 and TRBJ2-7; TRBD2 agrees at 9 bases. Per the germline V gene, CDR1 is SGHVS and CDR2 is FQNEAQ. V lost 5 bases, J lost 4 bases, and 6 bases stayed unmatched. The CDR3 spans 14 residues. As DNA, the CDR3 is TGTGCCAGCAGCCGGCGGGAGGGGGGATACGAGCAGTACTTC. Protein: CASSRREGGYEQYF. Full variable domain (outside the CDR3, taken from reference TRBV7-8 and TRBJ2-7): GAGVSQSPRYKVAKRGQDVALRCDPISGHVSLFWYQQALGQGPEFLTYFQNEAQLDKSGLPSDRFFAERPEGSVSTLKIQRTQQEDSAVYLCASSRREGGYEQYFGPGTRLTVT.

This chain connects TRBV6-2 or TRBV6-3 to TRBJ1-2; D gene uncertain. V was shortened by 6 bases and J by 7 bases, with 12 bases between the two germline ends. The CDR3 loop spans 12 amino acids. Per the germline V gene, CDR1 is MNHEY and CDR2 is SVGEGT. CDR3 coding DNA: TGTGCCAGCAGCCCATTCAGCGCTGGCTACACCTTC. As protein: CASSPFSAGYTF.

As to this clone: Germline is not matched at one junction end, which may reflect a read error. The V and J genes are TRBV18 and TRBJ2-7; D is possibly TRBD2 (6 bases). From germline, CDR1 is KGHSH and CDR2 LQKENI. CDR3 size: 13 residues. The chain's CDR3 is CASSPGTSSEQYF. Written as DNA, the CDR3 is TGTGCCAGCTCACCTGGGACTTCCTCCGAGCAGTACTTC.

This clone came up once. This chain links TRBV7-9 with TRBJ2-1; 9 positions match TRBD1. The germline gives CDR1 SEHNR, CDR2 FQNEAQ (reference sequence). Germline trimming cut 5 bases from V and 5 bases from J; bases unmatched to any gene: 4. The CDR3 is made up of 14 amino acids. The CDR3 protein is CASSLGQGNNEQFF. Written as DNA, the CDR3 is TGTGCCAGCAGCCTGGGACAGGGAAACAATGAGCAGTTCTTC. The full variable domain, in which reference TRBV7-9 and TRBJ2-1 provide the parts outside the CDR3, is DTGVSQNPRHKITKRGQNVTFRCDPISEHNRLYWYRQTLGQGPEFLTYFQNEAQLEKSRLLSDRFSAERPKGSFSTLEIQRTEQGDSAMYLCASSLGQGNNEQFFGPGTRLTVL.

The rearrangement joins TRBV9 to TRBJ2-5; 7 bases agree with TRBD1. Germline V gives CDR1 SGDLS, CDR2 YYNGEE. V dropped 0 bases and J dropped 4; count of bases not matched to a gene: 6. This CDR3 has 15 residues. The CDR3 nucleotides are TGTGCCAGCAGCGTAGAGGGGGCATTATTAGAGACCCAGTACTTC. Its translation: CASSVEGALLETQYF.

The genes are TRBV28 and TRBJ2-1; 7 bases match TRBD1. The CDR3 is 15 residues long. The V segment lost 6 bases and the J segment 3 bases; nucleotides outside the gene matches: 8. CDR1 MDHEN and CDR2 SYDVKM come from the germline V gene. In DNA form, the CDR3 reads TGTGCCAGCAGCACAACAGGGGTCTTCTACAATGAGCAGTTCTTC. Translating it yields CASSTTGVFYNEQFF.

J is TRBJ1-2 and V is TRBV7-3; D is perhaps TRBD1 (5 bases). The V and J ends lost 5 bases and 7 bases respectively, with 14 bases between them. CDR1 SGHTA and CDR2 FQGTGA come from the germline V gene. The CDR3 covers 13 residues. As DNA, the CDR3 is TGTGCCAGCAGCCTCGGCGGGAGGGGTGGCTACACCTTC. This gives the protein CASSLGGRGGYTF.

This chain uses TRBV6-5 with TRBJ2-7; D not resolved. The germline gives CDR1 MNHEY, CDR2 SVGAGI. V lost 7 bases, J lost 6 bases, and 19 bases lay in between. The CDR3 runs 14 residues. The CDR3 reads CASKRITVRSEQYF. CDR3 nucleotide sequence: TGTGCCAGCAAACGAATTACTGTGAGGTCCGAGCAGTACTTC.

The V call is TRBV24-1, the J call TRBJ2-3; 7 bases fit TRBD2. From germline, CDR1 is KGHDR and CDR2 SFDVKD. V shed 3 bases, J shed 4 bases, and the junction held 3 bases outside the gene matches. The CDR3 loop spans 14 amino acids. The CDR3 DNA is TGTGCCACCAGTGATCCGGCGGGGGCAGATACGCAGTATTTT. It encodes CATSDPAGADTQYF.

This rearrangement joins TRBV6-5 to TRBJ1-2; 7 bases match TRBD1. V lost 0 bases to trimming and J lost 7 bases; unmatched junction nucleotides: 5. The germline CDR1 and CDR2 sequences are MNHEY and SVGAGI. The CDR3 covers 14 residues. The CDR3 loop is CASSYSRGQFGYTF. The CDR3 coding sequence is TGTGCCAGCAGTTACTCGAGGGGACAGTTTGGCTACACCTTC.

V is TRBV5-4 and J is TRBJ2-2, with D hard to call. CDR3 length: 13 residues. The V end was cut by 1 base, the J end by 5 bases, with 6 bases between. The V gene's germline CDR1 is SGHNT and CDR2 YYREEE (reference sequence). Here the CDR3 DNA reads TGTGCCAGCAGCTTGAAGGGTACCGGGGAGCTGTTTTTT. This translates into CASSLKGTGELFF.

This clone was recorded only once. The gene calls are TRBV7-2 and TRBJ2-1; 10 nucleotides match TRBD1. V shed 3 bases, J shed 10 bases, and the junction held 6 bases outside the gene matches. The CDR3 is made up of 14 amino acids. CDR1 and CDR2 from the germline V gene are SGHTA and FQGNSA. The CDR3 sequence: CASSFRDRGGEQFF. As DNA, the CDR3 is TGTGCCAGCAGCTTCCGGGACAGGGGTGGCGAGCAGTTCTTC.